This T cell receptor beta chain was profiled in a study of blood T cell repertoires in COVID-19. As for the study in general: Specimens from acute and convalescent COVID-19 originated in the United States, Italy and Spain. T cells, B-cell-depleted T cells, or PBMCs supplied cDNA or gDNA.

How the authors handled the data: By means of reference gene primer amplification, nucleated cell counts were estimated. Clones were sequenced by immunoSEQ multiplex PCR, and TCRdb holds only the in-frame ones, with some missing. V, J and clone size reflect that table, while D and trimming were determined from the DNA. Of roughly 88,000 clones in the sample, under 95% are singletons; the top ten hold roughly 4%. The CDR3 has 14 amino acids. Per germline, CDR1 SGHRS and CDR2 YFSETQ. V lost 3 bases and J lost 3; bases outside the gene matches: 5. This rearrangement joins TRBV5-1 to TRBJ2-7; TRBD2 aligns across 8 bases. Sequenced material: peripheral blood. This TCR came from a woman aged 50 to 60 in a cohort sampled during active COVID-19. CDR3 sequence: CASSSGLGNYEQYF. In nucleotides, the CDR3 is TGCGCCAGCAGCTCGGGACTAGGTAACTACGAGCAGTACTTC.